The source of this T cell receptor beta chain is a study of cytomegalovirus exposure and HLA in healthy donors. Concerning this clone: Its antigen is undetermined.

The germline CDR1 and CDR2 sequences are LNHDA and SQIVND (reference sequence). The CDR3 totals 13 residues. Trimming removed 2 bases at V and 5 bases at J, with 9 bases between. General study findings and limits: The only immune exposure information that was available was CMV serostatus.

PCR primers comprised 60 Vbeta and 13 Jbeta primers. Sequenced by immunoSEQ multiplex PCR; TCRdb stores in-frame clones only, minus some. The sample holds 150,000 or so clones, 73% seen once. Sequences were obtained from PBMCs. The sequence was obtained from a woman under 30 in good health and CMV-seronegative. The chain recombines TRBV19 with TRBJ2-5; D perhaps matches TRBD2 (5 bases). The CDR3 spells CASSIRETETQYF. The CDR3 nucleotides read TGTGCCAGTAGTATAAGGGAGACGGAGACCCAGTACTTC.